The rows below give T cell receptor beta chains drawn from one sample of a study of vaccination effects on CD4 cells after COVID-19. These receptors have no identified antigens. The assay was immunoSEQ multiplex PCR, and TCRdb's table has in-frame clones only and misses some. The sample holds about 63,000 clones, 70% to 85% seen once. The sequencing used CD4+ T cells from PBMCs cultured with HCoV-OC43 spike peptides, collected before COVID-19 vaccination. The receptors stem from a human donor who received a COVID-19 vaccine. CDR3s include the opening cysteine and the closing phenylalanine or tryptophan. A D gene is named only where the DNA matches it firmly. The size of a clone is reported for some rows only, either as once, few or many, or as a class for expanded clones.

>TRBV5-1|once|-|TRBJ1-1
TGCGCCAGCAGCTTGGTAACTAACACTGAAGCTTTCTTT
CASSLVTNTEAFF
>TRBV7-9|once|TRBD2|TRBJ2-2
TGTGCCAGCAGCTCACTTGGGGGGGGTGGCACCGGGGAGCTGTTTTTT
CASSSLGGGGTGELFF
>TRBV18|-|TRBD1|TRBJ1-5
TGTGCCAGCTCACCACCGGACAGGGGTAGCAATCAGCCCCAGCATTTT
CASSPPDRGSNQPQHF
>TRBV24-1|once|-|TRBJ2-3
TGTGCCACCAGTGATTTTCGAACCCGGGCAGATACGCAGTATTTT
CATSDFRTRADTQYF
>TRBV28|-|-|TRBJ2-1
TGTGCCAGCAGCCCGGACACCCTTATGGAGAATGAGCAGTTCTTC
CASSPDTLMENEQFF
>TRBV18|-|-|TRBJ2-2
TGTGCCAGCTCACCACTACTGACTGGGAACACCGGGGAGCTGTTTTTT
CASSPLLTGNTGELFF
>TRBV6-6|few|TRBD2|TRBJ2-1
TGTGCCAGCAGTCCCGAGCGGGGGGACTACAATGAGCAGTTCTTC
CASSPERGDYNEQFF
>TRBV27|-|-|TRBJ2-3
TGTGCCAGCAGTCCGACAGGTACTAGCACAGATACGCAGTATTTT
CASSPTGTSTDTQYF
>TRBV4-3|once|-|TRBJ1-1
TGCGCCAGCAGCCATCAGGACGGGGGGACTGAAGCTTTCTTT
CASSHQDGGTEAFF
>TRBV6-2/TRBV6-3|-|-|TRBJ1-4
TGTGCCAGCAGTTCAATTCGCCAGGGCGGGGAAAAACTGTTTTTT
CASSSIRQGGEKLFF
>TRBV27|-|-|TRBJ1-5
TGTGCCAGCAGTTTACAGGGGTATAGCAATCAGCCCCAGCATTTT
CASSLQGYSNQPQHF
>TRBV6-5|-|-|TRBJ2-1
TGTGCCAGCAGATCCCGGACACCGGTCGGTGAGCAGTTCTTC
CASRSRTPVGEQFF
>TRBV6-5|-|TRBD2|TRBJ2-3
TGTGCCAGCAGTTGGGGACTAGCGGGGGGCACAGATACGCAGTATTTT
CASSWGLAGGTDTQYF
>TRBV6-2/TRBV6-3|-|-|TRBJ1-1
TGTGCCAGCAGTTACTCTGGACGGACGAACACTGAAGCTTTCTTT
CASSYSGRTNTEAFF
>TRBV7-3|-|TRBD2|TRBJ2-3
TGTGCCAGCAGCCCCCTCGGGGGGGCGGATACGCAGTATTTT
CASSPLGGADTQYF
>TRBV5-1|-|TRBD1|TRBJ2-2
TGCGCCAGCAGCCCACAAGGGACAGGGAACACCGGGGAGCTGTTTTTT
CASSPQGTGNTGELFF
>TRBV2|-|TRBD1|TRBJ1-5
TGTGCCAGCAGTGGTTCGGACAGGAATCAGCCCCAGCATTTT
CASSGSDRNQPQHF
>TRBV3-1/TRBV3-2|few|-|TRBJ2-1
TGTGCCAGCAGCCTTGCGACTGGGACTCCTGGTATGGAGCAGTTCTTC
CASSLATGTPGMEQFF
>TRBV27|-|-|TRBJ1-4
TGTGCCAGCAGTTCAAGTTATGCAACTAATGAAAAACTGTTTTTT
CASSSSYATNEKLFF
>TRBV19|-|-|TRBJ2-3
TGTGCCAGTAGTCTCACGAGGGTCGCAGATACGCAGTATTTT
CASSLTRVADTQYF
>TRBV2|once|-|TRBJ2-5
TGTGCCAGCAAATCGAACTATCTGTTATCGGTCGGAGAGACCCAGTACTTC
CASKSNYLLSVGETQYF
>TRBV5-1|-|TRBD2|TRBJ2-2
TGCGCCAGCAGCCCGCCTAGCGGAGTTACCGGGGAGCTGTTTTTT
CASSPPSGVTGELFF